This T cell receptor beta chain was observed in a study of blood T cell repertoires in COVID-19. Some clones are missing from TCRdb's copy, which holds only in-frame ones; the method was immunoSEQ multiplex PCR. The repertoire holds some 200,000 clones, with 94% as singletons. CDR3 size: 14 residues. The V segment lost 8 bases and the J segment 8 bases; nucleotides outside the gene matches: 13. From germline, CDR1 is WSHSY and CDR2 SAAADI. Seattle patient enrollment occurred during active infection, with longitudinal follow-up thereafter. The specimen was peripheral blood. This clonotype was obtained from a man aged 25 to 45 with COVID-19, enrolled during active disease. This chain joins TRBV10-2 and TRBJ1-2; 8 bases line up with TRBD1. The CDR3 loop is CASYNRGVGAGYTF. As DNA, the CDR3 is TGCGCCAGCTATAACAGGGGGGTGGGCGCCGGCTACACCTTC.